The source of this T cell receptor beta chain is a study of blood T cell repertoires in COVID-19. The wider study: Acute and convalescent COVID-19 samples came from the United States, Italy and Spain. PBMCs, B-cell-depleted T cells, or T cells were the source of the cDNA or gDNA that made up the material.

V dropped 4 bases and J dropped 4 bases, with 20 bases sitting between them. There are 17 residues in the CDR3. Per germline, CDR1 LNHDA and CDR2 SQIVND (reference sequence). In the original analysis: Reference gene primer amplification gave nucleated cell count estimates. The repertoire was sequenced with immunoSEQ multiplex PCR; TCRdb's copy has only in-frame clones and lacks some. Clone size and V and J calls were adopted from that table, with D and trimming inferred from the DNA. The data contain some 180,000 clones, approximately 90% of them seen just once; the ten biggest clones take up approximately 6%.

The chain couples TRBV19 to TRBJ1-3; TRBD1 is a possible D gene (5 bases). The TCR comes from a middle-aged man with active or convalescent COVID-19. Input material: peripheral blood. CDR3 residues: CASSRKSTDTRGNTIYF. The CDR3 coding sequence is TGTGCCAGTAGTAGGAAGAGTACGGACACGAGGGGAAACACCATATATTTT.